A selection of T cell receptor beta chains follows, all from one sample in a study of technical replicates of blood from four donors. The table came from immunoSEQ multiplex PCR; TCRdb's copy has only in-frame clones and leaves some out. Of more than 9,000 clones listed, roughly 94% are singletons. Material for sequencing was PBMCs. All receptors come from a human donor in good health. Each CDR3 is given with its conserved first and last residue.

V: TRBV6-1
CDR3: CASSYQGVGQPQHF

V: TRBV11-2
CDR3: CASSLVAGLPNEQFF

V: TRBV14
CDR3: CASSQDRGTGPLRAGNTIYF

V: TRBV27
CDR3: CATGSGANVLTF

V: TRBV5-1
CDR3: CASSAGTAYWNTEAFF

V: TRBV11-2
CDR3: CASSLAGYEQYF

V: TRBV7-9
CDR3: CASSLATVANYGYTF

V: TRBV30
CDR3: CAWGAGQETQYF

V: TRBV2
CDR3: CASRSQGGETQYF

V: TRBV5-1
CDR3: CASSPTSGPGTTQYF

V: TRBV10-1
CDR3: CASSESRRWNNEQFF

V: TRBV28
CDR3: CASIDTPGTYEQYF

V: TRBV5-1
CDR3: CASSLEAGGDYGYTF

V: TRBV7-9
CDR3: CASSLGTGGHEKLFF

V: TRBV5-1
CDR3: CASSDSTGRGETQYF

V: TRBV18
CDR3: CASSPNAGVGETQYF